The clone carrying this T cell receptor beta chain was observed a few times. Its antigen is not known. A single record per CDR3 protein comes from TCRdb applying MiXCR to the reads. The data contain approximately 240,000 distinct CDR3 sequences, 9% to 15% of them singletons. The data belong to a study of T cell repertoires in cytomegalovirus infection. Study details: Both CMV infection and a matching HLA type were indicated by public TCR beta signatures.

Germline CDR1 and CDR2: SGHRS and YFSETQ. CDR3 length: 17 residues. The ends lost 3 bases at V and 6 bases at J; junction bases unmatched: 14. Study-level results: Based on cumulative public TCR beta family frequency, carriers of CMV plus the relevant HLA were identified.

J is TRBJ2-1 and V is TRBV5-1; 8 nucleotides agree with TRBD2. The sequence derives from a human donor in good health (CMV status not recorded). Some clones in this sample may be carry-over from other donors' samples. Material for sequencing was PBMCs. CDR3 coding DNA: TGCGCCAGCAGCTCAGAAAACTCGGGACTAGTTGGCAATGAGCAGTTCTTC. This gives the protein CASSSENSGLVGNEQFF.